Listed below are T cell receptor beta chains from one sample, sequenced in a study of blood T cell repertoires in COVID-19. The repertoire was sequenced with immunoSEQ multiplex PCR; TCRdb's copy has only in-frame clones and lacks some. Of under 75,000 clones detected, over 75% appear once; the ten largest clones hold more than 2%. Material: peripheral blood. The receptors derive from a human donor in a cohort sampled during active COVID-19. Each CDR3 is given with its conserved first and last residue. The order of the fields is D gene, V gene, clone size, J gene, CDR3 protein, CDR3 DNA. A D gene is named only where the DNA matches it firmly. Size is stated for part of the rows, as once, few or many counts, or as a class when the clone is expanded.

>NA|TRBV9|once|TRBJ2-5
CASSGARGDGTQYF
TGTGCCAGCAGCGGGGCCCGCGGGGACGGGACCCAGTACTTC
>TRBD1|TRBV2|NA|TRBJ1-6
CASSPRQGKNSPLHF
TGTGCCAGCAGCCCAAGACAGGGGAAAAATTCACCCCTCCACTTT
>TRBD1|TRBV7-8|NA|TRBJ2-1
CASSLGRTGGWNEQFF
TGTGCCAGCAGCTTGGGAAGGACAGGGGGCTGGAATGAGCAGTTCTTC
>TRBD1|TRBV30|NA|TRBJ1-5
CAWAGQGSYQPQHF
TGTGCCTGGGCGGGACAGGGGTCGTATCAGCCCCAGCATTTT
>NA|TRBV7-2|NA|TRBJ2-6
CASSLGPISGANVLTF
TGTGCCAGCAGCTTAGGTCCCATCTCTGGGGCCAACGTCCTGACTTTC
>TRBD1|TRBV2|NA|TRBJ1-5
CASRGTGREQPQHF
TGTGCCAGCAGGGGGACAGGTCGCGAACAGCCCCAGCATTTT
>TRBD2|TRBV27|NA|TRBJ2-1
CASSLFRGGGPLEQFF
TGTGCCAGCAGTTTATTCCGCGGGGGAGGGCCCCTTGAGCAGTTCTTC
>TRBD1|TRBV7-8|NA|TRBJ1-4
CASSPWTGSSEKLFF
TGTGCCAGCAGCCCCTGGACAGGGAGCAGTGAAAAACTGTTTTTT
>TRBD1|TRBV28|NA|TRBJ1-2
CASSFGQGGYGYTF
TGTGCCAGCAGTTTCGGACAGGGGGGCTATGGCTACACCTTC
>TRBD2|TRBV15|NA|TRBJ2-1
CATSRGGGQREGRHEQFF
TGTGCCACCAGCAGAGGGGGGGGTCAGCGGGAGGGCCGGCATGAGCAGTTCTTC
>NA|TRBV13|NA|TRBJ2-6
CASHSTNNVLTF
TGTGCCAGCCACAGCACCAACAACGTCCTGACTTTC
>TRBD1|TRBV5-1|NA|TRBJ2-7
CASSLWTGGREQYF
TGCGCCAGCAGCTTGTGGACAGGGGGAAGAGAGCAGTACTTC
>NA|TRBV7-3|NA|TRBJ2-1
CASSSTTYNNEQFF
TGTGCCAGCAGCTCTACTACGTACAACAATGAGCAGTTCTTC
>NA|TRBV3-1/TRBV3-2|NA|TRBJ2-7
CASSRPRVYEQYF
TGTGCCAGCAGCCGTCCCAGGGTCTACGAGCAGTACTTC
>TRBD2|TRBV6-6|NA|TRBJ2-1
CASRLASGINEQFF
TGTGCCAGCCGTTTGGCTAGCGGGATAAATGAGCAGTTCTTC
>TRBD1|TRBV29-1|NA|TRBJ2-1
CSSRDRDNEQFF
TGCAGCTCCCGGGACAGAGACAATGAGCAGTTCTTC
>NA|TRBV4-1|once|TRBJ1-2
CASSQVQSGINYGYTF
TGCGCCAGCAGCCAAGTTCAAAGCGGAATTAACTATGGCTACACCTTC
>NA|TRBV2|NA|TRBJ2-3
CASTGTFSTDTQYF
TGTGCCAGCACAGGCACCTTTAGCACAGATACGCAGTATTTT
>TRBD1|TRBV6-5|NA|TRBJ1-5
CASSYRGDQPQHF
TGTGCCAGCAGCTACAGGGGTGATCAGCCCCAGCATTTT
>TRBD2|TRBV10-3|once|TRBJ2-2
CATRTSVAGFGELFF
TGTGCCACCAGGACCTCGGTAGCGGGATTCGGGGAGCTGTTTTTT
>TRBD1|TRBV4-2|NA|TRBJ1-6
CASSQGDRYNSPLHF
TGTGCCAGCAGCCAAGGGGACAGGTATAATTCACCCCTCCACTTT
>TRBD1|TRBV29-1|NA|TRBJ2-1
CSAAGTGASGEQFF
TGCAGCGCCGCCGGGACAGGGGCATCGGGTGAGCAGTTCTTC
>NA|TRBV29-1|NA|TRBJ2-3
CSVESRTGSTDTQYF
TGCAGCGTTGAAAGCCGGACTGGAAGCACAGATACGCAGTATTTT
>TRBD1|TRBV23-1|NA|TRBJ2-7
CASRIRDRVSYEQYF
TGCGCCAGCAGAATCCGGGACAGGGTCTCCTACGAGCAGTACTTC
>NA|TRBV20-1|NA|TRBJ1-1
CSASPIPRSGRPAAEAFF
TGCAGTGCTAGTCCAATTCCCCGGAGTGGCCGTCCCGCGGCTGAAGCTTTCTTT
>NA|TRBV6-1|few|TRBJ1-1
CASSDHEATEAFF
TGTGCCAGCAGTGACCACGAGGCCACTGAAGCTTTCTTT
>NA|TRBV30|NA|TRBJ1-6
CAWSGQDSPLHF
TGTGCCTGGAGCGGTCAGGATTCACCCCTCCACTTT
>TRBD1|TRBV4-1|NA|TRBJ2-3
CASSRGQGESADTQYF
TGCGCCAGCAGCCGAGGACAGGGTGAGTCCGCGGATACGCAGTATTTT
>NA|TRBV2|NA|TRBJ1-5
CASSSGTTSNQPQHF
TGTGCCAGCAGTTCCGGGACTACGAGCAATCAGCCCCAGCATTTT
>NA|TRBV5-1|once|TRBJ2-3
CASSSDQLVTDTQYF
TGCGCCAGCAGCTCCGATCAACTAGTCACAGATACGCAGTATTTT
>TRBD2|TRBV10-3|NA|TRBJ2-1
CAISPTSGRGDEQFF
TGTGCCATCAGTCCAACTAGCGGGAGGGGGGATGAGCAGTTCTTC
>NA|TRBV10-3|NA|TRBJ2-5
CAISTVLVQTQYF
TGTGCCATCAGTACGGTTCTCGTGCAGACCCAGTACTTC
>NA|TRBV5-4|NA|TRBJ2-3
CASSSLPDTQYF
TGTGCCAGCAGCTCCCTTCCAGATACGCAGTATTTT
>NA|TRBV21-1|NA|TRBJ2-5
CASSKEDSGRTSCHRTETQYF
TGTGCCAGCAGCAAAGAGGATAGCGGGAGAACGTCTTGTCATAGAACGGAGACCCAGTACTTC
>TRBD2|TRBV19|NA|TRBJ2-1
CASSPWTSGRAGNEQFF
TGTGCCAGTAGCCCTTGGACTAGCGGGAGGGCCGGGAATGAGCAGTTCTTC
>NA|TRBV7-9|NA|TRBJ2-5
CASSYKYRDQETQYF
TGTGCCAGCAGCTATAAATACCGGGACCAAGAGACCCAGTACTTC
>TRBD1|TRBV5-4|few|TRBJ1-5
CASSSGQGGRDQPQHF
TGTGCCAGCAGTTCTGGACAGGGGGGCCGCGATCAGCCCCAGCATTTT
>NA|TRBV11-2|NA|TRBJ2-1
CASSLAGWGYNEQFF
TGTGCCAGCAGCTTGGCGGGGTGGGGATACAATGAGCAGTTCTTC
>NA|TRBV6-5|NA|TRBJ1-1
CASSYSGGETEAFF
TGTGCCAGCAGTTACTCGGGGGGAGAGACTGAAGCTTTCTTT
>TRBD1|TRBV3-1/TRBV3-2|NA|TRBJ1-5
CASSFGDSQNQPQHF
TGTGCCAGCAGCTTCGGGGACAGCCAAAATCAGCCCCAGCATTTT
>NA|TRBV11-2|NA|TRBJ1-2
CASSQQPSYGYTF
TGTGCCAGCAGCCAACAACCTAGCTATGGCTACACCTTC
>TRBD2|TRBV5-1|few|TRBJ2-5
CASSQETSAQETQYF
TGCGCCAGCAGCCAGGAGACTAGCGCACAAGAGACCCAGTACTTC
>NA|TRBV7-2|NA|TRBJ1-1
CASSPQLEAFF
TGTGCCAGCAGCCCTCAACTTGAAGCTTTCTTT
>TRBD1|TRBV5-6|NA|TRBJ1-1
CASSSKRQGDTEAFF
TGTGCCAGCAGCTCCAAGAGACAGGGGGACACTGAAGCTTTCTTT
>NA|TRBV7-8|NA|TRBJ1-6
CASSSRGSPLHF
TGTGCCAGCAGCTCCCGGGGTTCACCCCTCCACTTT
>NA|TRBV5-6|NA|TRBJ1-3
CASSPRGGNTIYF
TGTGCCAGCAGCCCCCGCGGGGGAAACACCATATATTTT
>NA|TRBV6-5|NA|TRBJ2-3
CASRSSTDTQYF
TGTGCCAGCAGATCTAGCACAGATACGCAGTATTTT
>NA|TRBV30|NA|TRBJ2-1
CAWSVMAVDYNEQFF
TGTGCCTGGAGTGTGATGGCAGTTGACTACAATGAGCAGTTCTTC
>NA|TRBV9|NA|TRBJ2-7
CASSVSGSLPHEQYF
TGTGCCAGCAGCGTAAGTGGGAGTTTGCCGCACGAGCAGTACTTC
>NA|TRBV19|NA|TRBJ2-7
CASSIDSMAGSSYEQYF
TGTGCCAGTAGTATAGATTCAATGGCAGGCAGCTCCTACGAGCAGTACTTC
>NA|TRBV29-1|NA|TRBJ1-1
CSVHKQANTEAFF
TGCAGCGTTCATAAGCAGGCGAACACTGAAGCTTTCTTT
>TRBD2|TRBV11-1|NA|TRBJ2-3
CASSAGEREADTQYF
TGTGCCAGCAGCGCTGGGGAGCGGGAGGCGGATACGCAGTATTTT
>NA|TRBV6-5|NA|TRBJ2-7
CASSPDSRYEQYF
TGTGCCAGCAGCCCGGACAGCCGCTACGAGCAGTACTTC
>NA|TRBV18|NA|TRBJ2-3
CASSPRGTDTQYF
TGTGCCAGCTCACCCAGGGGCACAGATACGCAGTATTTT
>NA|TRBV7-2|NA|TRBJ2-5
CASSPPRRGGETQYF
TGTGCCAGCAGCCCCCCCAGGAGAGGAGGAGAGACCCAGTACTTC
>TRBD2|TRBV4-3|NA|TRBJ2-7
CASSQDLAGGSYEQYF
TGCGCCAGCAGCCAAGACCTTGCGGGAGGCTCCTACGAGCAGTACTTC
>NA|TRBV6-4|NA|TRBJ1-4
CASLFRQPTNEKLFF
TGTGCCAGCCTCTTCCGACAGCCAACTAATGAAAAACTGTTTTTT
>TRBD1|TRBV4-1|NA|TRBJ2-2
CASSPRQGDLTGELFF
TGCGCCAGCAGCCCGAGACAGGGAGACCTAACCGGGGAGCTGTTTTTT
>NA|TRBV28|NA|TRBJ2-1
CASSLEVGGVSPRNEQFF
TGTGCCAGCAGTTTAGAAGTGGGCGGGGTATCGCCTCGGAATGAGCAGTTCTTC
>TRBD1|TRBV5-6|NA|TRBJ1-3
CASSTRGQISGNTIYF
TGTGCCAGCAGCACCAGGGGGCAGATATCTGGAAACACCATATATTTT